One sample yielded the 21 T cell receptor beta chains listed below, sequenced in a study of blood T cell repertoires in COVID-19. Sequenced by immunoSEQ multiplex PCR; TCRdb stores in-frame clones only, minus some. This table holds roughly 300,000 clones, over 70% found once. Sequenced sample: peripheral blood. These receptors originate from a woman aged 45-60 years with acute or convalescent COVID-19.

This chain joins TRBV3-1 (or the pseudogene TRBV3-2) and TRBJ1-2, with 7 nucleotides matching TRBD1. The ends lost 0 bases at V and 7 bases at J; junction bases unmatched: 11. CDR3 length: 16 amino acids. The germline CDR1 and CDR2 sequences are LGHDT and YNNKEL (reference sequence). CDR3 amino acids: CASSQEGWKDRAGYTF. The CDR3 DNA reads TGTGCCAGCAGCCAAGAAGGTTGGAAAGACAGGGCTGGCTACACCTTC.

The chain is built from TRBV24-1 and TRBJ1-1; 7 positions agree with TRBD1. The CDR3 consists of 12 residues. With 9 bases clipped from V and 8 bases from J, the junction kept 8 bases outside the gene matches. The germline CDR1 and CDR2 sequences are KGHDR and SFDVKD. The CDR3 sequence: CATRFEGQEAFF. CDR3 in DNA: TGTGCCACCCGTTTTGAGGGACAGGAAGCTTTCTTT.

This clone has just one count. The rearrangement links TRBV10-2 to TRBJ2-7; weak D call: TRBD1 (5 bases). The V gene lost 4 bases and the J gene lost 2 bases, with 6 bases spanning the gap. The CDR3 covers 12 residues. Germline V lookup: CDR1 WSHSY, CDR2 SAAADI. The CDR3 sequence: CASSAQAYEQYV. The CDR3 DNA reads TGCGCCAGCAGTGCACAGGCCTACGAGCAGTACGTC.

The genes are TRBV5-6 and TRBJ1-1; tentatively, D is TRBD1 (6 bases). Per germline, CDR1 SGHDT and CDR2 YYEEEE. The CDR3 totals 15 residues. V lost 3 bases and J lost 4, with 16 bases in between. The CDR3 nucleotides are TGTGCCAGCAGCTATAGACAGGCTTCGGGCACTGAAGCTTTCTTT. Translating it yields CASSYRQASGTEAFF. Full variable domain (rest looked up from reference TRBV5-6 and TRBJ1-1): DAGVTQSPTHLIKTRGQQVTLRCSPKSGHDTVSWYQQALGQGPQFIFQYYEEEERQRGNFPDRFSGHQFPNYSSELNVNALLLGDSALYLCASSYRQASGTEAFFGQGTRLTVV.

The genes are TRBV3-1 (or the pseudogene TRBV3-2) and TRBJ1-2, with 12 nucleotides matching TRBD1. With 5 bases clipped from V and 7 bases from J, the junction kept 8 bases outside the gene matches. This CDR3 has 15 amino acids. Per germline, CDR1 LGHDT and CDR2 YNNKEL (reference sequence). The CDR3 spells CASSSRDRGHGGYTF. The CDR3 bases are TGTGCCAGCAGCTCTCGGGACAGGGGGCACGGTGGCTACACCTTC.

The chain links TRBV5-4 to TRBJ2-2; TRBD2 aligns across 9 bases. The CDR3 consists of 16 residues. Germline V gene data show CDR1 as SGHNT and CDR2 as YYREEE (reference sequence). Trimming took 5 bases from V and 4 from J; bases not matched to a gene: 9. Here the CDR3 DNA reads TGTGCCAGCAGGCGAGCGGGAGGCCCAACCACCGGGGAGCTGTTTTTT. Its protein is CASRRAGGPTTGELFF.

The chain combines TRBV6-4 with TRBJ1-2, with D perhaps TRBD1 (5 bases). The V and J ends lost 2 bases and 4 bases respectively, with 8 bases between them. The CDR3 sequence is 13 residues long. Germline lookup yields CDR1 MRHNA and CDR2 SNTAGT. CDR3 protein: CASSDGGGYGYTF. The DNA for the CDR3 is TGTGCCAGCAGTGACGGGGGGGGCTATGGCTACACCTTC.

The CDR3 sequence is CASSGDRTGNTIYF. The DNA for the CDR3 is TGTGCCAGTAGTGGTGACAGGACTGGAAACACCATATATTTT. This rearrangement joins TRBV19 to TRBJ1-3; perhaps TRBD1 as D (6 bases). The length of the CDR3 is 14 residues. Trimming stripped 5 bases from V and 2 bases from J, with 10 bases between. The germline CDR1 and CDR2 sequences are LNHDA and SQIVND (reference sequence).

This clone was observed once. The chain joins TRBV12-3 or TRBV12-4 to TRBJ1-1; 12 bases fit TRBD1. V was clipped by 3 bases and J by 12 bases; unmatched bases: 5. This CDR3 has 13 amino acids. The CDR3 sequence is CASSFGTGGKTFF. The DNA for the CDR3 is TGTGCCAGCAGTTTTGGGACAGGGGGCAAAACTTTCTTT.

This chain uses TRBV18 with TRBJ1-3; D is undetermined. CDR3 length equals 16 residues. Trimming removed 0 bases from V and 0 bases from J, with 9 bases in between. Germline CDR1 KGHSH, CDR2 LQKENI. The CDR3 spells CASSPPSGYSGNTIYF. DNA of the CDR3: TGTGCCAGCTCACCACCGTCGGGGTACTCTGGAAACACCATATATTTT.

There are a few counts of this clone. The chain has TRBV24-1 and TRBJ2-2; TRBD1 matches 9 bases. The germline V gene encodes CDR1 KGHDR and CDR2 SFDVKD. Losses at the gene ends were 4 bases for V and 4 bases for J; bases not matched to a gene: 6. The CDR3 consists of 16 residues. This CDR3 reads CATSDQGQGSTGELFF. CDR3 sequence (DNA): TGTGCCACCAGTGACCAAGGACAGGGGAGCACCGGGGAGCTGTTTTTT.

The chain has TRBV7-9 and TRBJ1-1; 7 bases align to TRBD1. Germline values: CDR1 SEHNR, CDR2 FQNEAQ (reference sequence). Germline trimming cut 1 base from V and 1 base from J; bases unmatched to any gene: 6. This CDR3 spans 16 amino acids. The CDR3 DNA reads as TGTGCCAGCAGCTTAGAACAGGGGAGGCGGAACACTGAAGCTTTCTTT. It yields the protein CASSLEQGRRNTEAFF.

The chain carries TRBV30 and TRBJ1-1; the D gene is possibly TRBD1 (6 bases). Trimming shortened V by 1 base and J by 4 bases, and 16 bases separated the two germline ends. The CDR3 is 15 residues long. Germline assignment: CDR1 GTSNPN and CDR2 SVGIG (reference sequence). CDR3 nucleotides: TGTGCCTGGAGTGGTGCCGCATCCAGGGGCACTGAAGCTTTCTTT. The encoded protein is CAWSGAASRGTEAFF. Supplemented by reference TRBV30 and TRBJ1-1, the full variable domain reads SQTIHQWPATLVQPVGSPLSLECTVEGTSNPNLYWYRQAAGRGLQLLFYSVGIGQISSEVPQNLSASRPQDRQFILSSKKLLLSDSGFYLCAWSGAASRGTEAFFGQGTRLTVV.

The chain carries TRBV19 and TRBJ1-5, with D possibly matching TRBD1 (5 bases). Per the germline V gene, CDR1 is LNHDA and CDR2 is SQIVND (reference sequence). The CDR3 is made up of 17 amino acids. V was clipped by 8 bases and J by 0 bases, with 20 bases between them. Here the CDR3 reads CASGDVGRGISNQPQHF. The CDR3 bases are TGTGCCAGTGGCGATGTGGGACGCGGGATTAGCAATCAGCCCCAGCATTTT.

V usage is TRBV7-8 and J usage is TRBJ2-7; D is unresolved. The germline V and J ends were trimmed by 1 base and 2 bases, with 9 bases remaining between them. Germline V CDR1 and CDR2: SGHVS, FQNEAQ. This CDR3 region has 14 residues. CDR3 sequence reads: CASSLDILPYEQYF. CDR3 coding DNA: TGTGCCAGCAGCTTAGACATCCTCCCCTACGAGCAGTACTTC.

For the CDR3, the DNA is TGTGCCAGCAGCCAAGATCAGAACACCGGGGAGCTGTTTTTT. Translating it yields CASSQDQNTGELFF. The rearrangement joins TRBV4-2 to TRBJ2-2, with D unclear. The length of the CDR3 is 14 residues. Germline-derived CDR1 and CDR2 are LGHNA and YNFKEQ. The V gene lost 0 bases and the J gene lost 1 base, with 3 bases spanning the gap.

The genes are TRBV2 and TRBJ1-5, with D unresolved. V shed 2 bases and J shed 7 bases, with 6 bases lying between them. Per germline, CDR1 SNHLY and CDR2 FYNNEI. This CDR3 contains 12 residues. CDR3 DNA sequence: TGTGCCAGCAGTGAACGGTGGCAGCCCCAGCATTTT. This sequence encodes CASSERWQPQHF.

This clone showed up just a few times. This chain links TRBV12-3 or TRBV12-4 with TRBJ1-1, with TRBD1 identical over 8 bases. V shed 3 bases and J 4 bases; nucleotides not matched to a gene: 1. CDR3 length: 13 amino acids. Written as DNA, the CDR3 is TGTGCCAGCAGTTTTGGGACAGGCACTGAAGCTTTCTTT. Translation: CASSFGTGTEAFF.

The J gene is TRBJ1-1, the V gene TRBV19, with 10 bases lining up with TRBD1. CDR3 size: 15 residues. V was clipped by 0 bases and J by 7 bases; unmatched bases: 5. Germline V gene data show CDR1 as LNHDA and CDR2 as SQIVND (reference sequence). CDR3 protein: CASSIDRDRGYEAFF. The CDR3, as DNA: TGTGCCAGTAGTATAGACCGGGACAGGGGCTATGAAGCTTTCTTT.

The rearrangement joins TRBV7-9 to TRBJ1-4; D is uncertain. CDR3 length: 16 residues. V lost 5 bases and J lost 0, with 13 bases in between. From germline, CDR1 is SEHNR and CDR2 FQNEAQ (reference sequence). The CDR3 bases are TGTGCCAGCAGCACCCGGAGGGCGGCAACTAATGAAAAACTGTTTTTT. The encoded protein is CASSTRRAATNEKLFF.

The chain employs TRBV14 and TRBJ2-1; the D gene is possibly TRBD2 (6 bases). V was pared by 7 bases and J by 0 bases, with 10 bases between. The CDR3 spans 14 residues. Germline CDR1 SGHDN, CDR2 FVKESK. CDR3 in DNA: TGTGCCAGCACCCGGACTAACTCCTACAATGAGCAGTTCTTC. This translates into CASTRTNSYNEQFF.